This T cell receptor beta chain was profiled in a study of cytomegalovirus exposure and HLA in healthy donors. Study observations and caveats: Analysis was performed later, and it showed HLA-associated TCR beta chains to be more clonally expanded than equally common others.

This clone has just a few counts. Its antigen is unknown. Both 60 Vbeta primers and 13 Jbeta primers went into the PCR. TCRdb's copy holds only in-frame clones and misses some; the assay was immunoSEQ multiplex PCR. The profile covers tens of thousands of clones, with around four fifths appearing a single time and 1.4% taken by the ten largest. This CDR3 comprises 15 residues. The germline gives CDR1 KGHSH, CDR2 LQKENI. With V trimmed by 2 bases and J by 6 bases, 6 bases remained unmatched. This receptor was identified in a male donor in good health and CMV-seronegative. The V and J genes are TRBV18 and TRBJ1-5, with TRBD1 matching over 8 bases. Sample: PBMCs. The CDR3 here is CASSPGGQGSQPQHF. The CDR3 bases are TGTGCCAGCTCACCAGGCGGACAGGGAAGTCAGCCCCAGCATTTT. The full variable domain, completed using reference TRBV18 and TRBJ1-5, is NAGVMQNPRHLVRRRGQEARLRCSPMKGHSHVYWYRQLPEEGLKFMVYLQKENIIDESGMPKERFSAEFPKEGPSILRIQQVVRGDSAAYFCASSPGGQGSQPQHFGDGTRLSIL.